Detailed here is one T cell receptor beta chain. Its matching antigen is unknown. All gene names here are mouse names. The CDR3 end lies 1 residue beyond the end of the read and is filled in from the germline J gene. The table came from immunoSEQ multiplex PCR; TCRdb's copy has only in-frame clones and leaves some out. The table includes approximately 47,000 clones, less than 75% detected once. This sample is drawn from a study of tissue T cells after allogeneic stem cell transplantation. Study results and limitations: Shared clones across patients were few; motif clustering revealed tissue-specific shared signatures. Within patients, tissue anatomy strongly shaped TCR repertoire composition.

The CDR3 totals 16 residues. After removal of 1 base from V and 1 base from J, the junction contained 3 bases not matched to a gene. The V gene's germline CDR1 is NSQYPW and CDR2 LRSPGD (reference sequence). This rearrangement joins TRBV1 to TRBJ1-1; 10 nucleotides match TRBD1. Sequenced: sorted cells pooled from one or two spleens. This sequence was found in a pool of C57BL/6 mice in good health. CDR3 in amino acids: CTCSAAGTGVNTEVFF. The CDR3 bases that were read are TGCACCTGCAGTGCAGCCGGGACAGGGGTGAACACAGAAGTCTTC.